This T cell receptor beta chain comes out of a study of T cell responses to AZD1222 COVID-19 vaccine. The study's findings and limits: Spike regions recognized by vaccine-associated CD4 TCRs spanned the protein, led by 160-218 and 743-854.

This CDR3 is built from 14 residues. CDR1 is MGHDK, CDR2 SYGVNS, per germline. Deletions cut 8 bases from V and 6 bases from J, with 14 bases between. Assay used: immunoSEQ multiplex PCR; TCRdb lists only in-frame clones, some missing. The repertoire holds approximately 92,000 clones, with 85% to 90% as singletons. A word on this clone: Its antigen is undetermined.

Sequences were derived from peripheral blood, sampled on day 0 of AZD1222 vaccination. This receptor was identified in an adult in good health. The rearrangement links TRBV25-1 to TRBJ1-6; tentatively, D is TRBD1 (5 bases). The CDR3 here is CASSEGAFNSPLHF. The CDR3 DNA reads TGTGCCAGCTCCGAAGGGGCGTTTAATTCACCCCTCCACTTT.